This TCR beta chain was captured by sequencing in a study of T cell responses to AZD1222 COVID-19 vaccine. The CDR3 length is 15 residues. From germline, CDR1 is SEHNR and CDR2 FQNEAQ (reference sequence). The V end was cut by 0 bases, the J end by 1 base, with 9 bases between. Broader study findings: Spike-specific TCR breadth and depth grew following two AZD1222 doses. The donors showed a predominance of white British ancestry and of females, with possible underestimation of clonal diversity. Repertoire sampling happened only post peak T cell response.

Some clones are missing from TCRdb's copy, which holds only in-frame ones; the method was immunoSEQ multiplex PCR. Found here are 150,000 to 190,000 clones, more than 85% of them singletons; the top ten hold roughly 1.6%. In regard to this clone: The antigen is undetermined.

The material was peripheral blood, obtained 28 days after the second AZD1222 dose. This receptor was identified in an adult who received the AZD1222 COVID-19 vaccine. J is TRBJ2-5 and V is TRBV7-9, with a possible D match to TRBD1 (6 bases). As DNA, the CDR3 is TGTGCCAGCAGCTTAGCGGGGGCTACCCAAGAGACCCAGTACTTC. Protein: CASSLAGATQETQYF.